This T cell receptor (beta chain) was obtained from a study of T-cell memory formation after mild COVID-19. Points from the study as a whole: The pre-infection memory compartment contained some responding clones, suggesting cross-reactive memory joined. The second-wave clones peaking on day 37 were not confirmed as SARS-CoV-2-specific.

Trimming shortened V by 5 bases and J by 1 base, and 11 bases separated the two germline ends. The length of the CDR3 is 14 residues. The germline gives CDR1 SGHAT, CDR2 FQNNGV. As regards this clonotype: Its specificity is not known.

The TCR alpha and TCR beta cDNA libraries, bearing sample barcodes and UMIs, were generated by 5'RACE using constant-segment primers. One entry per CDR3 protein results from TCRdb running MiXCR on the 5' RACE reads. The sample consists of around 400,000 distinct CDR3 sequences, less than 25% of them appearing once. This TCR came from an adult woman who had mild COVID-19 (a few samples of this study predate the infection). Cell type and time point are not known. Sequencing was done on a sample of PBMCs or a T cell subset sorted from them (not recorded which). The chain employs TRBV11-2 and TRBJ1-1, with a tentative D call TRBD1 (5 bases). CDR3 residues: CASSAFTGNTEAFF. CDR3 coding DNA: TGTGCCAGCAGCGCCTTCACAGGGAACACTGAAGCTTTCTTT.